Each of the 25 T cell receptor beta chains below was sequenced from the same sample in a study of shared clonotypes between healthy human individuals. The data were produced by immunoSEQ multiplex PCR, yet TCRdb's version contains in-frame clones alone and is incomplete. The sample shows more than 900,000 clones, 75% to 80% of them seen only once. The sequencing sample was made of memory CD4+ T cells from PBMCs. Subset denoted: CD45RA-negative fraction. All receptors derive from a man between 18 and 29 years old in good health. Some clones in this sample may be carry-over from other donors' samples.

The chain employs TRBV7-3 and TRBJ1-1; D is uncertain. Germline CDR1 reads SGHTA; CDR2 reads FQGTGA. CDR3 length equals 13 residues. The ends were cut back, 3 bases at V and 1 base at J, with 6 bases in the middle. The CDR3 DNA reads TGTGCCAGCAGCTTCCAGTCGAACACTGAAGCTTTCTTT. This gives the protein CASSFQSNTEAFF.

The chain employs TRBV19 and TRBJ2-4; 9 bases fit TRBD1. V shed 0 bases and J 10 bases; nucleotides not matched to a gene: 7. Germline V CDR1 and CDR2: LNHDA, SQIVND (reference sequence). The CDR3 is 15 residues long. CDR3 bases: TGTGCCAGTAGTATAGAGGGTAACAGGGGGCCAATTCAGTACTTC. The encoded protein is CASSIEGNRGPIQYF.

This chain joins TRBV10-3 and TRBJ2-5; D could derive from TRBD1 or TRBD2 (5 bases each). The V gene lost 4 bases and the J gene lost 3 bases, with 6 bases spanning the gap. The germline V gene encodes CDR1 ENHRY and CDR2 SYGVKD. The CDR3 runs to 12 residues. CDR3 DNA: TGTGCCATCAGTGTGGGGGAAGAGACCCAGTACTTC. Protein: CAISVGEETQYF.

This clone was observed a few times. The chain employs TRBV25-1 and TRBJ1-4, with 7 bases identical to TRBD1. This CDR3 spans 14 amino acids. V gave up 8 bases and J gave up 6 bases; unmatched junction bases: 9. Germline V CDR1 and CDR2: MGHDK, SYGVNS. The CDR3 here is CASRKTGSDEKLFF. CDR3 bases: TGTGCCAGCCGAAAGACAGGGTCGGATGAAAAACTGTTTTTT.

The rearrangement uses TRBV5-1 and TRBJ1-1, with D uncertain. V lost 1 base and J lost 5, with 9 bases in between. The CDR3 is 13 amino acids. Germline lookup yields CDR1 SGHRS and CDR2 YFSETQ. The CDR3 spells CASSLSADTEAFF. In nucleotides, the CDR3 is TGCGCCAGCAGCTTGTCGGCAGATACTGAAGCTTTCTTT.

CDR3 sequence: CASSASRDRTYEQYF. For the CDR3, the DNA is TGTGCCAGCAGCGCCAGTAGGGACAGGACCTACGAGCAGTACTTC. The chain links TRBV6-1 to TRBJ2-7; 8 nucleotides align to TRBD1. CDR1 and CDR2 (germline): MNHNS, SASEGT. V lost 6 bases, J lost 2 bases, and 9 bases stayed unmatched. The CDR3 sequence is 15 residues long.

The chain joins TRBV18 to TRBJ2-1, with 8 bases that match TRBD2. The CDR3 contains 15 residues. CDR1 is KGHSH and CDR2 is LQKENI in the germline V gene. J lost 8 bases, V lost 2 bases, and 8 bases had no gene match. CDR3 bases: TGTGCCAGCTCACCAAGTAGCGGGACCTTAGATGAGCAGTTCTTC. The encoded protein is CASSPSSGTLDEQFF.

The rearrangement joins TRBV6-5 to TRBJ2-1, with TRBD2 matching over 10 bases. The germline gives CDR1 MNHEY, CDR2 SVGAGI. CDR3 length: 13 residues. Trimming at V came to 8 bases and at J to 10 bases, leaving 8 bases not matched to a gene. The CDR3: CASAQAGGQEQFF. The CDR3 region has the DNA TGTGCCAGCGCACAAGCGGGAGGGCAAGAGCAGTTCTTC.

This chain uses TRBV28 with TRBJ1-5, with D unresolved. The CDR3 is 13 amino acids. Per germline, CDR1 MDHEN and CDR2 SYDVKM. V was clipped by 5 bases and J by 1 base, with 6 bases between them. The CDR3 loop reads CASSLWSNQPQHF. The CDR3 coding sequence is TGTGCCAGCAGTCTCTGGAGCAATCAGCCCCAGCATTTT.

The J gene is TRBJ1-5, the V gene TRBV2; no reliable D call. The CDR3 has 15 amino acids. Germline CDR1 and CDR2: SNHLY and FYNNEI. V lost 4 bases and J lost 0, with 10 bases in between. The CDR3 sequence is CASSVLRDSNQPQHF. CDR3 DNA sequence: TGTGCCAGCAGTGTGCTGAGGGATAGCAATCAGCCCCAGCATTTT.

The chain uses TRBV5-1 and TRBJ1-1; D is unresolved. Germline CDR1 is SGHRS and CDR2 is YFSETQ. This CDR3 region has 14 residues. V lost 1 base to trimming and J lost 4 bases, with 11 bases between them. This CDR3 reads CASSLIGPGTEAFF. CDR3 coding DNA: TGCGCCAGCAGCTTGATCGGTCCCGGCACTGAAGCTTTCTTT. Looking up the rest from reference TRBV5-1 and TRBJ1-1 gives the full variable domain: KAGVTQTPRYLIKTRGQQVTLSCSPISGHRSVSWYQQTPGQGLQFLFEYFSETQRNKGNFPGRFSGRQFSNSRSEMNVSTLELGDSALYLCASSLIGPGTEAFFGQGTRLTVV.

J is TRBJ1-5 and V is TRBV7-2; D call uncertain. Germline values: CDR1 SGHTA, CDR2 FQGNSA. The CDR3 is made up of 15 amino acids. The V gene lost 5 bases and the J gene lost 3 bases, with 14 bases spanning the gap. The CDR3 coding sequence is TGTGCCAGCAGCCCACAGATAGGTCACAATCAGCCCCAGCATTTT. As protein: CASSPQIGHNQPQHF.

V is TRBV18 and J is TRBJ1-1; the D gene is possibly TRBD1 (5 bases). Looked up from germline, CDR1 is KGHSH and CDR2 is LQKENI. V lost 6 bases and J 1 base, leaving 15 bases between the germline ends. The CDR3 runs to 15 residues. CDR3 bases: TGTGCCAGCTCTGGGGACGTTTGGGGGAACACTGAAGCTTTCTTT. Encoded protein: CASSGDVWGNTEAFF.

V usage is TRBV18 and J usage is TRBJ1-2, with D possibly being TRBD1 (5 bases). The CDR3 spans 14 residues. Germline loops: CDR1 KGHSH, CDR2 LQKENI. The V end lost 6 bases, the J end lost 5 bases, and 16 bases lay between the germline ends. This CDR3 reads CASSPTFGGYGYTF. The DNA of the CDR3 is TGTGCCAGCTCCCCCACTTTCGGGGGGTATGGCTACACCTTC.

J is TRBJ2-1 and V is TRBV10-3; the D is unclear. Trimming pared 3 bases from V and 6 bases from J, leaving 15 bases between. The CDR3 has 15 residues. The germline gives CDR1 ENHRY, CDR2 SYGVKD. CDR3 nucleotides: TGTGCCATCAGTGAAACGGTTCAGGCGAGCAATGAGCAGTTCTTC. Translating gives CAISETVQASNEQFF.

This chain joins TRBV28 and TRBJ2-7, with D possibly being TRBD2 (6 bases). There are 12 residues in the CDR3. Germline V CDR1 and CDR2: MDHEN, SYDVKM. The V gene lost 7 bases and the J gene lost 4 bases, with 11 bases spanning the gap. For the CDR3, the DNA is TGTGCCAGCAACCTCGGAGGGTACGAGCAGTACTTC. Protein sequence: CASNLGGYEQYF.

This clone occurred once. The V gene is TRBV4-2, the J gene TRBJ2-3, with 8 bases identical to TRBD2. Unmatched junction bases numbered 6, after V lost 2 bases and J lost 2 bases. Per germline, CDR1 LGHNA and CDR2 YNFKEQ. CDR3 length: 16 residues. The CDR3 nucleotides read TGTGCCAGCAGCCAAAGTGGGACTAGAAACACAGATACGCAGTATTTT. This gives the protein CASSQSGTRNTDTQYF.

V is TRBV6-1 and J is TRBJ2-3; D may be TRBD1 or TRBD2 (6 bases each). Germline CDR1 MNHNS, CDR2 SASEGT. This CDR3 region has 14 residues. Trimming cost V 0 bases and J 13 bases, with 17 bases left between them. In DNA, the CDR3 is TGTGCCAGCAGTGAAGCTCGCGGGACAAAATCGGAGTATTTT. Protein: CASSEARGTKSEYF.

This clone appeared a single time. V gene TRBV5-6 combines with J gene TRBJ1-4; D is perhaps TRBD1 (5 bases). CDR3 length: 16 residues. With 0 bases removed from V and 4 bases from J, the gap between germline ends came to 13 bases. Germline CDR1 SGHDT, CDR2 YYEEEE. The CDR3 sequence: CASSLVRGARNEKLFF. The CDR3 DNA is TGTGCCAGCAGCTTGGTACGAGGGGCTCGTAATGAAAAACTGTTTTTT.

The rearrangement links TRBV19 to TRBJ2-6, with D perhaps matching TRBD1 (6 bases). Deletions cut 0 bases from V and 0 bases from J, with 15 bases between. Germline CDR1 reads LNHDA; CDR2 reads SQIVND (reference sequence). CDR3 length equals 19 residues. In DNA, the CDR3 is TGTGCCAGTAGTATAGATGTTACAGGGATCTACTCTGGGGCCAACGTCCTGACTTTC. Encoded protein: CASSIDVTGIYSGANVLTF. The full variable domain, with the rest looked up from reference TRBV19 and TRBJ2-6, is DGGITQSPKYLFRKEGQNVTLSCEQNLNHDAMYWYRQDPGQGLRLIYYSQIVNDFQKGDIAEGYSVSREKKESFPLTVTSAQKNPTAFYLCASSIDVTGIYSGANVLTFGAGSRLTVL.

This chain joins TRBV4-3 and TRBJ1-3; D gene uncertain. V was pared by 0 bases and J by 0 bases, with 9 bases between. In germline, CDR1 is LGHNA, CDR2 YSLEER. The CDR3 runs to 16 residues. CDR3: CASSQDGGPSGNTIYF. The CDR3 nucleotides are TGCGCCAGCAGCCAAGATGGCGGACCCTCTGGAAACACCATATATTTT.

This clone was detected once. The chain carries TRBV9 and TRBJ2-7, with a possible D match to TRBD1 (5 bases). Trimming left V 0 bases short and J 5 bases short, with 12 bases between. CDR3 length equals 14 residues. Germline V gene sequence: CDR1 SGDLS, CDR2 YYNGEE. CDR3 sequence (DNA): TGTGCCAGCAGCGTAGATAACAGGCCACACGAGCAGTACTTC. Its protein product is CASSVDNRPHEQYF.

As for this clone: Other DNA sequences in this sample translate to the same CDR3. The genes are TRBV18 and TRBJ2-5, with 10 bases matching TRBD1. V was clipped by 3 bases and J by 5 bases; unmatched bases: 3. CDR1 is KGHSH, CDR2 LQKENI, per germline. This CDR3 contains 14 residues. CDR3 amino acids: CASSPKDRGETQYF. CDR3 bases: TGTGCCAGCTCACCTAAGGACAGGGGGGAGACCCAGTACTTC. Looking up the rest from reference TRBV18 and TRBJ2-5 gives the full variable domain: NAGVMQNPRHLVRRRGQEARLRCSPMKGHSHVYWYRQLPEEGLKFMVYLQKENIIDESGMPKERFSAEFPKEGPSILRIQQVVRGDSAAYFCASSPKDRGETQYFGPGTRLLVL.

This rearrangement joins TRBV7-7 to TRBJ1-5, with D tentatively TRBD1 (5 bases). The CDR3 length is 13 residues. The germline V gene has CDR1 SSHAT and CDR2 FNYEAQ (reference sequence). V was shortened by 4 bases and J by 2 bases, with 6 bases between the two germline ends. CDR3 nucleotide sequence: TGTGCCAGCAGCTCCAGGGGCAATCAGCCCCAGCATTTT. As protein: CASSSRGNQPQHF.

Of note for this clone: This likely stems from a read error, as it lies one base from a far larger clone. Other nucleotide sequences in the sample specify the same CDR3. This chain's CDR3 is CASSRGQQETQYF. The CDR3 bases are TGTGCCAGCAGCCGAGGACAGCAAGAGACCCAGTACTTC. The rearrangement links TRBV5-5 to TRBJ2-5; maybe TRBD1 (6 bases). This CDR3 has 13 amino acids. Germline assignment: CDR1 SGHKS and CDR2 YYEKEE (reference sequence). The ends were cut back, 4 bases at V and 2 bases at J, with 9 bases in the middle.